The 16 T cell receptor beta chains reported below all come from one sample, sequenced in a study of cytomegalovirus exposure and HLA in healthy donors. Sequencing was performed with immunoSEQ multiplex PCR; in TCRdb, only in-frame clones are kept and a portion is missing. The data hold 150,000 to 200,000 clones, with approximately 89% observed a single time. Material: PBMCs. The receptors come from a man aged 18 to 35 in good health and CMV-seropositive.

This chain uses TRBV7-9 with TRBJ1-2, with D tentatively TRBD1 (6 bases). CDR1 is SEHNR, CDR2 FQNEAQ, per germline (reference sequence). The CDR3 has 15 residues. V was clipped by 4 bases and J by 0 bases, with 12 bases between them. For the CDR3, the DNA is TGTGCCAGCAGCTCCACTGGGGGCCCTAACTATGGCTACACCTTC. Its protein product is CASSSTGGPNYGYTF.

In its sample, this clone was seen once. The CDR3 nucleotides are TGTGCCACCAGCAGGGACATTAGCGGGAGGAGCACAGATACGCAGTATTTT. This translates into CATSRDISGRSTDTQYF. The chain joins TRBV15 to TRBJ2-3, with 10 bases identical to TRBD2. V was pared by 3 bases and J by 0 bases, with 6 bases of the junction left unmatched. In germline, CDR1 is LNHNV, CDR2 YYDKDF (reference sequence). The CDR3 has 17 amino acids.

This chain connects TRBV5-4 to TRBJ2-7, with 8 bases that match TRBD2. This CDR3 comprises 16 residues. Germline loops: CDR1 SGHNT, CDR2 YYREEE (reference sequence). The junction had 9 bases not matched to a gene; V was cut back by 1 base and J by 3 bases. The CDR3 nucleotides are TGTGCCAGCAGCTTGCGGACTAGCTTTCCTAGCTACGAGCAGTACTTC. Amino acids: CASSLRTSFPSYEQYF.

CDR3: CASSYSGRGYVEQFF. In DNA form, the CDR3 reads TGTGCCAGCAGCTATAGCGGGAGAGGATATGTTGAGCAGTTCTTC. This sequence joins TRBV7-9 and TRBJ2-1; TRBD2 aligns across 9 bases. From germline, CDR1 is SEHNR and CDR2 FQNEAQ (reference sequence). The junction had 10 bases not matched to a gene; V was cut back by 4 bases and J by 9 bases. The CDR3 sequence is 15 residues long.

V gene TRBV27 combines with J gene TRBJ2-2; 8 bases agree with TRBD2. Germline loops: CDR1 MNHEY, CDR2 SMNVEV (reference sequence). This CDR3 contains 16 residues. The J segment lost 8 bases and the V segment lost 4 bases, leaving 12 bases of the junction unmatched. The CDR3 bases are TGTGCCAGCAGTTCCTTGGGGACTAGTCAATGGGGGGAGCTGTTTTTT. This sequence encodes CASSSLGTSQWGELFF.

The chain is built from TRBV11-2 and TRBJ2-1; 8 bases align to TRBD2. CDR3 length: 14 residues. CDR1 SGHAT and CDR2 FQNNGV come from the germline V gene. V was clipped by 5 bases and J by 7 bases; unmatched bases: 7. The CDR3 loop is CASSHGLADNEQFF. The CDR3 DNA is TGTGCCAGCAGCCACGGACTAGCTGATAATGAGCAGTTCTTC.

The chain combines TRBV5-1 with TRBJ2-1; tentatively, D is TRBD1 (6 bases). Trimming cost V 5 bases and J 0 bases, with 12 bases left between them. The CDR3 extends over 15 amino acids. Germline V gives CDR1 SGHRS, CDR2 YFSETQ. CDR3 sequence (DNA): TGCGCCAGCAGATTAACAGGGAACTCCTACAATGAGCAGTTCTTC. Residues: CASRLTGNSYNEQFF.

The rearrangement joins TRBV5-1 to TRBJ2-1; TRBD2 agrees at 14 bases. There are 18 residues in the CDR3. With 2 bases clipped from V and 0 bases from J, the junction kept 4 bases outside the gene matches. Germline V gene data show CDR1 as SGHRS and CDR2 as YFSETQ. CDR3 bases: TGCGCCAGCAGCTTAGGGACTAGCGGGAGTTCCTCCTACAATGAGCAGTTCTTC. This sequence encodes CASSLGTSGSSSYNEQFF.

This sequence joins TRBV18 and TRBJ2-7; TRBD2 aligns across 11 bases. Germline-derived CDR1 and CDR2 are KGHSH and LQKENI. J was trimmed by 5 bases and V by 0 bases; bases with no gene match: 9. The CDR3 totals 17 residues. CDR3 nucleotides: TGTGCCAGCTCACCACCCTCTCTAGCGGGAGGTTCCCACGAGCAGTACTTC. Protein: CASSPPSLAGGSHEQYF.

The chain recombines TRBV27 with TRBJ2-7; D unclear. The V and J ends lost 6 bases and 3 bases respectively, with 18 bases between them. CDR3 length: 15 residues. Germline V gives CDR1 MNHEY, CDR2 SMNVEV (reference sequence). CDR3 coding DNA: TGTGCCAGCAGCCCTTGGGCAAACGGCTTCTACGAGCAGTACTTC. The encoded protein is CASSPWANGFYEQYF.

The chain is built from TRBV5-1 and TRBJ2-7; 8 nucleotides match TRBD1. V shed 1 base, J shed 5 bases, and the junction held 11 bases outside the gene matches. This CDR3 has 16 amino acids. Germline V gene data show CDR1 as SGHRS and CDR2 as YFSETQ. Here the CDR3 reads CASSLWVQGDEDEQYF. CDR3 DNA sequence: TGCGCCAGCAGCTTGTGGGTACAGGGGGATGAGGACGAGCAGTACTTC.

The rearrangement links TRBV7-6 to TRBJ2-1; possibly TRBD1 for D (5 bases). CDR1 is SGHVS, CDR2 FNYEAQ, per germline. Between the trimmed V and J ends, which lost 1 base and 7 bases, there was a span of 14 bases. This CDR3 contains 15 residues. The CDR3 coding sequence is TGTGCCAGCAGCTTAGAGTTCAGGGCCGTTAATGAGCAGTTCTTC. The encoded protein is CASSLEFRAVNEQFF.

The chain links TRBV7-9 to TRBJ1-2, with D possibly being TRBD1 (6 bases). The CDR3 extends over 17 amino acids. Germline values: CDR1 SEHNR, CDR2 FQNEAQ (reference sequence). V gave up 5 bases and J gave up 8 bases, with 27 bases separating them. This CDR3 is CASSASASNRALGGYTF. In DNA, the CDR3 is TGTGCCAGCAGCGCCTCGGCCTCCAACAGGGCTTTAGGCGGCTACACCTTC.

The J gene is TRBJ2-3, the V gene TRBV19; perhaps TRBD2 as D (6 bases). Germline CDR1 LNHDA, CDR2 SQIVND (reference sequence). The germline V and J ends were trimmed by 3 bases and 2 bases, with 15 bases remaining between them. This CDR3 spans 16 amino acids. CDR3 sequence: CASSIGGLAYTDTQYF. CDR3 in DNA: TGTGCCAGTAGTATTGGGGGACTTGCGTACACAGATACGCAGTATTTT.

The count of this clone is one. The CDR3 bases are TGTGCCAGCAGCTTAGCGGGCGGCGGGAGAGGTGGTGAGCAGTTCTTC. Translated: CASSLAGGGRGGEQFF. The chain has TRBV7-9 and TRBJ2-1; 7 bases are a match to TRBD2. Germline values: CDR1 SEHNR, CDR2 FQNEAQ (reference sequence). The length of the CDR3 is 16 residues. The ends lost 0 bases at V and 9 bases at J; junction bases unmatched: 11.

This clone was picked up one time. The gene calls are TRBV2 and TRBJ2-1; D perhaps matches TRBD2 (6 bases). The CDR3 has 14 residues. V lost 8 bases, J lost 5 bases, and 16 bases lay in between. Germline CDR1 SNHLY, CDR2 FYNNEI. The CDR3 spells CASLGGLLDNEQFF. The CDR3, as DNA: TGTGCCAGCCTCGGTGGACTACTCGACAATGAGCAGTTCTTC. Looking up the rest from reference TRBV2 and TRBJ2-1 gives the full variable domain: EPEVTQTPSHQVTQMGQEVILRCVPISNHLYFYWYRQILGQKVEFLVSFYNNEISEKSEIFDDQFSVERPDGSNFTLKIRSTKLEDSAMYFCASLGGLLDNEQFFGPGTRLTVL.